This TCR beta chain was documented in a study of T cells in Graves' hyperthyroidism and ophthalmopathy. Over 18 months, lack of ophthalmopathy progression marked Graves' hyperthyroidism as stable. PBMCs were sourced from more than 9 ml fresh peripheral blood. Broader study findings: The model foresaw ophthalmopathy a median around 6 months prior to onset. Researchers report that a 13 V-J model separated ophthalmopathy from stable hyperthyroidism.

This clonotype was found many times. What it recognizes is unknown. Germline CDR1 and CDR2: MGHRA and YSYEKL. V lost 0 bases, J lost 7 bases, and 16 bases lay in between. This CDR3 is 15 amino acids long. From RNA transcripts, TCR beta CDR3 regions were amplified. A set of HTBI primers served as the primers for a first-round RT-PCR of the TCR CDR3. TCRdb re-analysed the multiplex PCR reads in MiXCR, keeping a single row per CDR3 protein. The table shows around 210,000 distinct CDR3 sequences, with less than 20% occurring only once. The receptor's source is a woman between 45 and 60 years old with Graves' hyperthyroidism. The material sequenced was blood. V usage is TRBV4-1 and J usage is TRBJ2-7; D is uncertain. The chain's CDR3 is CASSQDGTGQREQYF. For the CDR3, the DNA is TGCGCCAGCAGCCAAGATGGAACTGGCCAACGGGAGCAGTACTTC.